The 26 T cell receptor beta chains below come from one sample, sequenced in a study of cytomegalovirus exposure and HLA in healthy donors. PCR amplification relied on 60 Vbeta primers (plus 13 Jbeta primers). TCRdb keeps only in-frame clones here, not all; method: immunoSEQ multiplex PCR. The repertoire holds about 200,000 clones, with roughly 80% as singletons. Material: PBMCs. The receptors originated from a man aged 45-65 years in good health and CMV-seronegative.

This clone has a handful of counts. The chain uses TRBV30 and TRBJ2-7; no clear D gene. This CDR3 is built from 12 residues. Germline lookup yields CDR1 GTSNPN and CDR2 SVGIG (reference sequence). V lost 0 bases, J lost 4 bases, and 7 bases lay in between. CDR3 loop: CAWSVDIYEQYF. Here the CDR3 DNA reads TGTGCCTGGAGTGTAGACATATACGAGCAGTACTTC.

This clone was counted only a few times. This rearrangement joins TRBV10-3 to TRBJ2-1, with D possibly being TRBD2 (6 bases). CDR1 is ENHRY, CDR2 SYGVKD, per germline. The length of the CDR3 is 15 residues. Trimming left V 5 bases short and J 3 bases short, with 14 bases between. CDR3 in DNA: TGTGCCATCAGTACCGTAGCGGAGATCTACAATGAGCAGTTCTTC. The encoded protein is CAISTVAEIYNEQFF.

J is TRBJ2-1 and V is TRBV7-9; 13 bases match TRBD2. Looked up from germline, CDR1 is SEHNR and CDR2 is FQNEAQ (reference sequence). The J segment lost 9 bases and the V segment lost 4 bases, leaving 9 bases of the junction unmatched. The CDR3 length is 16 residues. The CDR3 DNA reads as TGTGCCAGCAGCTCTGGACTAGCGGGAGTTCGGGCTGAGCAGTTCTTC. It translates to CASSSGLAGVRAEQFF.

In DNA, the CDR3 is TGCGCCAGCAGCTCGGATGGGGTGGGGGGAGAGACCCAGTACTTC. Translation gives CASSSDGVGGETQYF. This chain uses TRBV5-1 with TRBJ2-5; D might be TRBD2 (6 bases). Germline V CDR1 and CDR2: SGHRS, YFSETQ. The CDR3 runs 15 residues. With 3 bases removed from V and 4 bases from J, the gap between germline ends came to 16 bases.

The CDR3 DNA reads as TGTGCCATCAAAAGCGGGACAGGGGGGAACACTGAAGCTTTCTTT. Translated, it gives CAIKSGTGGNTEAFF. V usage is TRBV10-3 and J usage is TRBJ1-1; 11 bases are a match to TRBD1. From germline, CDR1 is ENHRY and CDR2 SYGVKD. The CDR3 contains 15 residues. The V segment lost 7 bases and the J segment 1 base; nucleotides outside the gene matches: 5.

The V and J genes are TRBV2 and TRBJ2-1; TRBD1 matches 7 bases. Germline V gives CDR1 SNHLY, CDR2 FYNNEI. The CDR3 extends over 14 amino acids. The trim removed 4 bases at V and 2 bases at J, leaving 2 bases unmatched. DNA of the CDR3: TGTGCCAGCAGTGGGCAGGGGGCCTACAATGAGCAGTTCTTC. This sequence encodes CASSGQGAYNEQFF.

This clone was seen a handful of times. The CDR3 DNA is TGTGCCAGCAGCAACGATATTAGCGGGAGCTCCTACGAGCAGTACTTC. This translates into CASSNDISGSSYEQYF. This chain links TRBV9 with TRBJ2-5; 9 positions match TRBD2. The closer fit of TRBJ2-7 to the DNA end suggests the J call may be wrong. The germline gives CDR1 SGDLS, CDR2 YYNGEE. This CDR3 region has 16 residues.

The chain joins TRBV27 to TRBJ2-3; the match to TRBD2 covers 8 bases. The V gene's germline CDR1 is MNHEY and CDR2 SMNVEV (reference sequence). The V and J ends lost 1 base and 3 bases, in that order; junction bases with no gene match: 3. The CDR3 sequence is 15 residues long. The CDR3 region has the DNA TGTGCCAGCAGTTTATGGGTAGCGGGAACAGATACGCAGTATTTT. This sequence encodes CASSLWVAGTDTQYF.

This clone has a handful of counts. This chain joins TRBV5-8 and TRBJ1-2; the match to TRBD1 covers 9 bases. Trimming removed 3 bases from V and 4 bases from J; junction bases left unmatched: 7. Germline V gene sequence: CDR1 SGHTS, CDR2 YDEGEE. There are 15 residues in the CDR3. CDR3 DNA: TGTGCCAGCAGCTCCACTGACAGGGGGATCTATGGCTACACCTTC. It specifies CASSSTDRGIYGYTF.

As to this clone: At the DNA level, this CDR3 is encoded by other sequences in the same sample as well. The chain has TRBV6-5 and TRBJ1-2; 8 bases are shared with TRBD1. The CDR3 totals 13 residues. V trimming: 5 bases; J trimming: 8 bases; junction bases outside the gene matches: 7. Germline-derived CDR1 and CDR2 are MNHEY and SVGAGI. The DNA of the CDR3 is TGTGCCAGCAGTCCGGACAGGGCGGGCGGCTACACCTTC. Encoded protein: CASSPDRAGGYTF.

This clone has a handful of counts. The chain uses TRBV6-5 and TRBJ1-3; D gene uncertain. The CDR3 covers 15 residues. Germline V lookup: CDR1 MNHEY, CDR2 SVGAGI. V lost 6 bases to trimming and J lost 0 bases, with 12 bases between them. In nucleotides, the CDR3 is TGTGCCAGCAGCCCTACCACGGTCTCTGGAAACACCATATATTTT. It is translated as CASSPTTVSGNTIYF.

This clone was found a few times. CDR3 amino acids: CASNRGVDTYEQYF. The CDR3 nucleotides are TGTGCCAGCAACAGGGGCGTCGATACCTACGAGCAGTACTTC. The V and J genes are TRBV7-9 and TRBJ2-7, with 7 bases aligning to TRBD1. The CDR3 is 14 residues long. Germline V gives CDR1 SEHNR, CDR2 FQNEAQ (reference sequence). V shed 7 bases, J shed 2 bases, and the junction held 8 bases outside the gene matches.

This chain uses TRBV7-9 with TRBJ2-1, with 7 bases fitting TRBD2. Germline V gives CDR1 SEHNR, CDR2 FQNEAQ (reference sequence). The CDR3 length is 15 residues. After removal of 5 bases from V and 8 bases from J, the junction contained 12 bases not matched to a gene. The CDR3: CASSPLGASGDEQFF. The CDR3 coding sequence is TGTGCCAGCAGCCCCCTAGGGGCTAGCGGTGATGAGCAGTTCTTC. The entire variable domain, with the rest obtained from reference TRBV7-9 and TRBJ2-1, is as follows: DTGVSQNPRHKITKRGQNVTFRCDPISEHNRLYWYRQTLGQGPEFLTYFQNEAQLEKSRLLSDRFSAERPKGSFSTLEIQRTEQGDSAMYLCASSPLGASGDEQFFGPGTRLTVL.

The rearrangement links TRBV28 to TRBJ2-5; 10 bases map to TRBD2. The V gene's germline CDR1 is MDHEN and CDR2 SYDVKM. Germline trimming cut 5 bases from V and 0 bases from J; bases unmatched to any gene: 6. This CDR3 comprises 16 residues. This chain's CDR3 is CASSPQLAGNQETQYF. The CDR3, as DNA: TGTGCCAGCAGTCCCCAACTAGCGGGAAACCAAGAGACCCAGTACTTC.

The rearrangement links TRBV19 to TRBJ2-5; TRBD1 matches at 9 bases. V was clipped by 1 base and J by 6 bases; unmatched bases: 9. Germline V lookup: CDR1 LNHDA, CDR2 SQIVND (reference sequence). CDR3 length: 16 amino acids. For the CDR3, the DNA is TGTGCCAGTAGTATAGCCCGGACAGGGGTCTCACAGACCCAGTACTTC. Its translation is CASSIARTGVSQTQYF.

The chain combines TRBV11-2 with TRBJ2-1; D not resolved. The CDR3 runs to 13 residues. V lost 3 bases, J lost 0 bases, and 3 bases lay in between. CDR1 is SGHAT and CDR2 is FQNNGV in the germline V gene. The CDR3 reads CASSFLSYNEQFF. CDR3 coding DNA: TGTGCCAGCAGCTTTCTCTCCTACAATGAGCAGTTCTTC.

The chain uses TRBV19 and TRBJ2-6, with 7 bases fitting TRBD1. The CDR3 is made up of 15 amino acids. The V gene's germline CDR1 is LNHDA and CDR2 SQIVND (reference sequence). After removal of 6 bases from V and 4 bases from J, the junction contained 6 bases not matched to a gene. CDR3 nucleotide sequence: TGTGCCAGTAGCGAGGGGGCGCGAGGGGCCAACGTCCTGACTTTC. It codes for CASSEGARGANVLTF. Together with reference TRBV19 and TRBJ2-6, the CDR3 gives the full variable domain: DGGITQSPKYLFRKEGQNVTLSCEQNLNHDAMYWYRQDPGQGLRLIYYSQIVNDFQKGDIAEGYSVSREKKESFPLTVTSAQKNPTAFYLCASSEGARGANVLTFGAGSRLTVL.

V usage is TRBV6-5 and J usage is TRBJ2-1, with TRBD1 identical over 11 bases. V gave up 6 bases and J gave up 6 bases; unmatched junction bases: 4. The CDR3 totals 14 residues. Germline values: CDR1 MNHEY, CDR2 SVGAGI. The CDR3 loop reads CASRDRGRGNEQFF. CDR3 in DNA: TGTGCCAGCAGGGACAGGGGGCGAGGCAATGAGCAGTTCTTC.

This rearrangement joins TRBV6-5 to TRBJ1-4; D unresolved. The V and J ends lost 5 bases and 0 bases respectively, with 10 bases between them. Germline CDR1 MNHEY, CDR2 SVGAGI. The CDR3 has 15 amino acids. The chain's CDR3 is CASSPQTTTNEKLFF. In DNA form, the CDR3 reads TGTGCCAGCAGTCCTCAAACAACAACTAATGAAAAACTGTTTTTT.

V gene TRBV5-1 combines with J gene TRBJ2-1; D is uncertain. Germline lookup yields CDR1 SGHRS and CDR2 YFSETQ. V gave up 1 base and J gave up 5 bases, with 10 bases separating them. This CDR3 is 14 amino acids long. In nucleotides, the CDR3 is TGCGCCAGCAGCTTGACTACACCTAACAATGAGCAGTTCTTC. Protein sequence: CASSLTTPNNEQFF.

This clone was observed a handful of times. J is TRBJ1-1 and V is TRBV7-8; D is unresolved. The germline V gene has CDR1 SGHVS and CDR2 FQNEAQ. V dropped 5 bases and J dropped 2 bases, with 9 bases sitting between them. The CDR3 is made up of 13 amino acids. CDR3 protein: CASSPGRNTEAFF. For the CDR3, the DNA is TGTGCCAGCAGCCCCGGTAGAAACACTGAAGCTTTCTTT.

This clone has only one observation. The V gene is TRBV11-2, the J gene TRBJ2-1, with 8 positions matching TRBD2. The CDR3 extends over 15 amino acids. CDR1 SGHAT and CDR2 FQNNGV come from the germline V gene. V shed 5 bases, J shed 3 bases, and the junction held 6 bases outside the gene matches. The CDR3 protein is CASSQGLVDYNEQFF. DNA of the CDR3: TGTGCCAGCAGCCAGGGACTAGTTGACTACAATGAGCAGTTCTTC.

The chain recombines TRBV9 with TRBJ2-3; D not resolved. Germline CDR1 reads SGDLS; CDR2 reads YYNGEE. The CDR3 spans 13 residues. Trimming removed 5 bases at V and 4 bases at J, with 11 bases between. CDR3 DNA: TGTGCCAGCAGTTTAGCCAACCCAGATACGCAGTATTTT. This encodes CASSLANPDTQYF.

The chain is built from TRBV4-1 and TRBJ2-5; no reliable D call. The length of the CDR3 is 14 residues. The germline CDR1 and CDR2 sequences are MGHRA and YSYEKL. The V end lost 1 base, the J end lost 1 base, and 7 bases lay between the germline ends. In nucleotides, the CDR3 is TGCGCCAGCAGCCAAGTGTTCCGCCAAGAGACCCAGTACTTC. Translating it yields CASSQVFRQETQYF.

This chain connects TRBV19 to TRBJ1-1; 7 bases line up with TRBD1. Germline V gene sequence: CDR1 LNHDA, CDR2 SQIVND (reference sequence). V trimming: 8 bases; J trimming: 0 bases; junction bases outside the gene matches: 6. This CDR3 is built from 14 residues. The CDR3 nucleotides read TGTGCCAGTGGACAGGCACTTATGAACACTGAAGCTTTCTTT. It is translated as CASGQALMNTEAFF.

V and J are TRBV27 and TRBJ2-7; D is unclear. Germline V gene data show CDR1 as MNHEY and CDR2 as SMNVEV (reference sequence). V shed 1 base and J shed 3 bases, with 7 bases lying between them. The CDR3 totals 13 residues. For the CDR3, the DNA is TGTGCCAGCAGTTTATGGCCCAACTACGAGCAGTACTTC. Its protein product is CASSLWPNYEQYF.